The source of this T cell receptor (delta chain) is a study of gamma-delta T cells after stem cell transplantation. This CDR3 is 26 amino acids long. The germline gives CDR1 TSWWSYY, CDR2 QGS. The V gene end was trimmed by 5 bases and the J gene end by 4 bases; junction bases not matched to a gene: 42. On this clone itself: It is likely a read error: a sequence one base away is far more abundant.

TCRdb reapplied CATT to the RT-PCR reads. The data show 1,500 to 2,000 delta-chain clones, with less than 6.5% seen just once and about 50% held by the top ten. Sequencing input: gamma-delta T cells. The source is a human donor. It is not recorded whose cells these are; they may come from a transplant donor. This chain connects TRDV1 to TRDJ1; 8 bases agree with TRDD3. Here the CDR3 reads CALGMRSPASPDWGYYQLKGLDKLIF. CDR3 nucleotides: TGTGCTCTTGGGATGCGGAGCCCTGCCTCCCCTGACTGGGGATACTATCAACTGAAGGGTCTCGATAAACTCATCTTT.